This is a list of T cell receptor beta chains from one sample in a study of somatic mutations in cytotoxic T cells in rheumatoid arthritis. TCRdb's copy holds only in-frame clones and misses some; the assay was immunoSEQ multiplex PCR. The top ten clones hold approximately 8% of a sample with about 30,000 clones, 82% of them seen once. Sequenced: CD8+ T cells sorted from blood. The receptors here all came from an adult with rheumatoid arthritis. CDR3s include the opening cysteine and the closing phenylalanine or tryptophan. D genes are given only for firm matches. A row's size may be missing; if present it is once, few, many or a size class.

j_gene | v_gene | d_gene | abundance | CDR3aa | CDR3nt
TRBJ2-1 | TRBV10-2 | TRBD2 | NA | CASSESVLAGYNEQFF | TGCGCCAGCAGTGAGTCGGTACTAGCGGGATACAATGAGCAGTTCTTC
TRBJ1-2 | TRBV4-1 | TRBD1 | NA | CASSHTRGANYGYTF | TGCGCCAGCAGCCATACCAGGGGGGCTAACTATGGCTACACCTTC
TRBJ1-5 | TRBV7-9 | NA | NA | CASSAERDNDQPQHF | TGTGCCAGCAGCGCCGAAAGGGACAATGATCAGCCCCAGCATTTT
TRBJ1-1 | TRBV6-5 | NA | NA | CASKTLPSMNTEAFF | TGTGCCAGCAAGACGCTGCCCTCGATGAACACTGAAGCTTTCTTT
TRBJ2-2 | TRBV29-1 | TRBD2 | NA | CSVLAGGPVGELFF | TGCAGCGTCCTAGCGGGAGGGCCTGTCGGGGAGCTGTTTTTT
TRBJ2-1 | TRBV14 | NA | NA | CASSQGRTVDEQFF | TGTGCCAGCAGCCAAGGAAGAACCGTCGATGAGCAGTTCTTC
TRBJ2-1 | TRBV4-1 | TRBD1 | once | CASSQEAGGAYNEQFF | TGCGCCAGCAGCCAAGAGGCAGGGGGCGCCTACAATGAGCAGTTCTTC
TRBJ1-5 | TRBV27 | NA | NA | CASSNHPGSNQPQHF | TGTGCCAGCAGTAACCACCCAGGTAGCAATCAGCCCCAGCATTTT
TRBJ2-7 | TRBV11-2 | TRBD2 | NA | CASSFGGGEQYF | TGTGCCAGCAGCTTCGGCGGGGGGGAGCAGTACTTC
TRBJ1-1 | TRBV30 | NA | NA | CASTAPVNTEAFF | TGTGCCTCGACAGCCCCGGTGAACACTGAAGCTTTCTTT
TRBJ1-1 | TRBV27 | TRBD1 | NA | CASSLSRTGVTEAFF | TGTGCCAGCAGTTTATCTCGGACAGGGGTCACTGAAGCTTTCTTT
TRBJ2-5 | TRBV10-3 | NA | NA | CAISEGRGAVGTQYF | TGTGCCATCAGTGAAGGTCGGGGGGCTGTGGGGACCCAGTACTTC
TRBJ2-7 | TRBV15 | NA | NA | CATSRDLNRGGYEQYF | TGTGCCACCAGCAGAGATCTTAACAGGGGAGGGTACGAGCAGTACTTC
TRBJ1-4 | TRBV5-6 | NA | once | CASSLAGRGATNEKLFF | TGTGCCAGCAGCTTGGCCGGTAGGGGAGCAACTAATGAAAAACTGTTTTTT
TRBJ1-5 | TRBV6-1 | NA | NA | CASSERADYSNQPQHF | TGTGCCAGCAGTGAAAGGGCAGACTATAGCAATCAGCCCCAGCATTTT
TRBJ2-7 | TRBV2 | NA | few | CASSEATGDSSYEQYF | TGTGCCAGCAGTGAAGCGACAGGTGACAGCTCCTACGAGCAGTACTTC
TRBJ2-5 | TRBV19 | NA | few | CASTPGSQETQYF | TGTGCCAGTACTCCGGGTAGCCAAGAGACCCAGTACTTC
TRBJ1-2 | TRBV19 | NA | few | CASSIGTAPRNYGYTF | TGTGCCAGTAGTATAGGGACGGCCCCGAGGAACTATGGCTACACCTTC
TRBJ2-7 | TRBV20-1 | NA | NA | CSASPTYEQYF | TGCAGTGCTAGCCCAACCTACGAGCAGTACTTC
TRBJ2-5 | TRBV11-2 | TRBD1 | NA | CASSAPGQGRETQYF | TGTGCCAGCAGCGCGCCGGGACAGGGAAGGGAGACCCAGTACTTC
TRBJ1-3 | TRBV4-3 | NA | NA | CASSPQGPGSGNTIYF | TGCGCCAGCAGCCCTCAAGGACCGGGGTCTGGAAACACCATATATTTT
TRBJ2-1 | TRBV9 | TRBD1 | NA | CASSSGQADNEQFF | TGTGCCAGCAGCTCCGGACAGGCGGACAATGAGCAGTTCTTC
TRBJ1-1 | TRBV7-9 | NA | NA | CASSSRGFEAFF | TGTGCCAGCAGCTCTAGAGGCTTTGAAGCTTTCTTT
TRBJ1-1 | TRBV4-1 | NA | NA | CASSQGLGGTPLNTETFF | TGCGCCAGCAGCCAAGGGTTGGGCGGAACACCCCTGAACACTGAAACTTTCTTT
TRBJ2-3 | TRBV5-1 | TRBD2 | NA | CASSLAGGPDTQYF | TGCGCCAGCAGCTTAGCGGGGGGTCCAGATACGCAGTATTTT
TRBJ1-6 | TRBV2 | TRBD1 | NA | CASRPFGQGGYNSPLHF | TGTGCCAGCAGGCCCTTCGGACAGGGAGGGTATAATTCACCCCTCCACTTT
TRBJ2-1 | TRBV5-8 | TRBD2 | NA | CASSTPGLVIYNEQFF | TGTGCCAGCAGCACCCCGGGACTAGTGATATACAATGAGCAGTTCTTC
TRBJ2-7 | TRBV2 | NA | NA | CASLLGAGYEQYF | TGTGCCAGCCTCCTGGGGGCAGGCTACGAGCAGTACTTC
TRBJ2-1 | TRBV29-1 | NA | NA | CSVERKGTANEQFF | TGCAGCGTTGAAAGAAAAGGGACTGCCAATGAGCAGTTCTTC
TRBJ2-7 | TRBV6-5 | TRBD2 | few | CASRDSGSYYEQYF | TGTGCCAGCAGAGATAGCGGGAGCTACTACGAGCAGTACTTC
TRBJ2-7 | TRBV14 | NA | NA | CASSPVPGHYEQYF | TGTGCCAGCAGCCCAGTACCTGGACACTACGAGCAGTACTTC
TRBJ1-1 | TRBV14 | NA | few | CASSSIPRDTEAFF | TGTGCCAGCAGCTCAATTCCAAGGGACACTGAAGCTTTCTTT
TRBJ1-4 | TRBV6-6 | NA | NA | CASSAPGGTNEKLFF | TGTGCCAGCAGCGCTCCCGGGGGGACTAATGAAAAACTGTTTTTT
TRBJ2-3 | TRBV18 | NA | NA | CASSPSLGRRNTQYF | TGTGCCAGCTCACCATCGCTTGGGAGAAGGAATACGCAGTATTTT
TRBJ1-2 | TRBV4-3 | NA | NA | CASSQDYTSYGYTF | TGCGCCAGCAGCCAAGACTACACCTCCTATGGCTACACCTTC
TRBJ1-5 | TRBV9 | NA | NA | CASSVGGAAQPQHF | TGTGCCAGCAGCGTAGGGGGGGCAGCCCAGCCCCAGCATTTT
TRBJ1-1 | TRBV7-9 | NA | NA | CASRFGGSTEAFF | TGTGCCAGCAGGTTCGGGGGAAGCACTGAAGCTTTCTTT
TRBJ1-1 | TRBV6-1 | NA | NA | CATLDRVVWAFF | TGTGCCACCCTGGACAGAGTGGTATGGGCTTTCTTT
TRBJ2-3 | TRBV7-2 | TRBD1 | NA | CASLWTGTSTDTQYF | TGTGCCAGCTTATGGACAGGGACCTCCACAGATACGCAGTATTTT
TRBJ2-1 | TRBV7-6 | TRBD1 | NA | CASSPGGAYNEQFF | TGTGCCAGCAGCCCAGGGGGAGCCTACAATGAGCAGTTCTTC
TRBJ1-2 | TRBV29-1 | TRBD1 | NA | CSVDRPGGYGYTF | TGCAGCGTTGACCGACCAGGGGGCTATGGCTACACCTTC
TRBJ2-1 | TRBV7-3 | TRBD2 | NA | CASSSGTSGRGEQFF | TGTGCCAGCAGCTCCGGGACTAGCGGGAGAGGTGAGCAGTTCTTC
TRBJ2-1 | TRBV19 | NA | NA | CASSIRTSRYNEQFF | TGTGCCAGTAGTATAAGAACTAGCCGCTACAATGAGCAGTTCTTC
TRBJ1-2 | TRBV19 | TRBD1 | NA | CASREGRKGASYGYTF | TGTGCCAGCCGAGAGGGAAGGAAGGGGGCGAGCTATGGCTACACCTTC
TRBJ1-5 | TRBV7-9 | TRBD1 | NA | CASSSTGQGNDQPQHF | TGTGCCAGCAGCTCGACGGGACAGGGGAACGATCAGCCCCAGCATTTT
TRBJ2-1 | TRBV30 | TRBD2 | NA | CACQREVGNEQFF | TGTGCCTGTCAGCGGGAGGTGGGCAATGAGCAGTTCTTC
TRBJ2-2 | TRBV6-1 | NA | NA | CASNRRSEAGELFF | TGTGCCAGCAATAGGCGTTCCGAGGCCGGGGAGCTGTTTTTT
TRBJ1-5 | TRBV27 | NA | NA | CASSLAAISNQPQHF | TGTGCCAGCAGTTTAGCCGCGATCAGCAATCAGCCCCAGCATTTT
TRBJ2-2 | TRBV10-3 | NA | NA | CAISESGGELFF | TGTGCCATCAGTGAGTCTGGCGGGGAGCTGTTTTTT
TRBJ1-1 | TRBV5-1 | NA | NA | CASSWRTPNTEAFF | TGCGCCAGCAGCTGGCGAACACCGAACACTGAAGCTTTCTTT
TRBJ2-1 | TRBV10-2 | NA | NA | CASRSSGVGNEQFF | TGCGCCAGCAGGAGTTCAGGGGTTGGCAATGAGCAGTTCTTC
TRBJ2-6 | TRBV4-3 | NA | NA | CASSQEHGSGANVLTF | TGCGCCAGCAGCCAAGAACACGGTAGTGGGGCCAACGTCCTGACTTTC
TRBJ2-4 | TRBV20-1 | NA | once | CSARELNIQYF | TGCAGTGCTAGAGAGTTGAACATTCAGTACTTC
TRBJ1-1 | TRBV27 | NA | NA | CASSLHGQNTEAFF | TGTGCCAGCAGTTTACACGGACAGAACACTGAAGCTTTCTTT
TRBJ2-5 | TRBV5-8 | NA | NA | CASSLEKETQYF | TGTGCCAGCAGCTTGGAGAAGGAGACCCAGTACTTC
TRBJ2-3 | TRBV27 | NA | NA | CASSLGPSTDTQYF | TGTGCCAGCAGTTTGGGGCCGAGCACAGATACGCAGTATTTT
TRBJ1-4 | TRBV5-5 | NA | NA | CASSLVEWPGTNEKLFF | TGTGCCAGCAGCTTGGTTGAGTGGCCAGGGACTAATGAAAAACTGTTTTTT